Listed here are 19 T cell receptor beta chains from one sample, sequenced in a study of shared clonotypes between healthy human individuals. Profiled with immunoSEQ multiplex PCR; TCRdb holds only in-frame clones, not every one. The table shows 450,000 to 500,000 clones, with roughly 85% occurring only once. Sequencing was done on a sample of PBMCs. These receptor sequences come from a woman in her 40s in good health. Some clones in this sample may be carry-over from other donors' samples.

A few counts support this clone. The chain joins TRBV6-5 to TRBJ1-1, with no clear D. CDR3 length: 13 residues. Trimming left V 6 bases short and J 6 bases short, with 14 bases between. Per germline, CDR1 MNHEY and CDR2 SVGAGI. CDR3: CASSPLGGAEAFF. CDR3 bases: TGTGCCAGCAGCCCCTTGGGTGGGGCTGAAGCTTTCTTT.

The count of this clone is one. The CDR3 DNA is TGCAGCGTGCGGGTGGGAGGAAACACCGGGGAGCTGTTTTTT. Translating gives CSVRVGGNTGELFF. V usage is TRBV29-1 and J usage is TRBJ2-2, with D possibly TRBD2 on 6 matching bases. The V gene's germline CDR1 is SQVTM and CDR2 ANQGSEA. V dropped 6 bases and J dropped 2 bases, with 13 bases sitting between them. The CDR3 loop spans 14 amino acids.

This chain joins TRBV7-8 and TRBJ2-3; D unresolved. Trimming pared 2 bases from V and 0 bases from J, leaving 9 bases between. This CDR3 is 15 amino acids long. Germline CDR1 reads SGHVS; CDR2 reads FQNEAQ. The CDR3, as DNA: TGTGCCAGCAGCTTAAGGGCCAGTAGCACAGATACGCAGTATTTT. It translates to CASSLRASSTDTQYF. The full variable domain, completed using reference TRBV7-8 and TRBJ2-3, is GAGVSQSPRYKVAKRGQDVALRCDPISGHVSLFWYQQALGQGPEFLTYFQNEAQLDKSGLPSDRFFAERPEGSVSTLKIQRTQQEDSAVYLCASSLRASSTDTQYFGPGTRLTVL.

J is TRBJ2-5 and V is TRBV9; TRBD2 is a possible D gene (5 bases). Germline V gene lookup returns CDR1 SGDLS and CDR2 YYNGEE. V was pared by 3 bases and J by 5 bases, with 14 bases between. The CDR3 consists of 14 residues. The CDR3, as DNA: TGTGCCAGCAGCGGCGAGAGGGCCTCCGAGACCCAGTACTTC. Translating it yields CASSGERASETQYF.

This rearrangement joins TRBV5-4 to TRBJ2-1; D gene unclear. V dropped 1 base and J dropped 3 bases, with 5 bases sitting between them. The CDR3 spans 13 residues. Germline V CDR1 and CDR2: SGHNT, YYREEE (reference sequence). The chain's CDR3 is CASSLPGYNEQFF. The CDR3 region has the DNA TGTGCCAGCAGCTTGCCAGGCTACAATGAGCAGTTCTTC.

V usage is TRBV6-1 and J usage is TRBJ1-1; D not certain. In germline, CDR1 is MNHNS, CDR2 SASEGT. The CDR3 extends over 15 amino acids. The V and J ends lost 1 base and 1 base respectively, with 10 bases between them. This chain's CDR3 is CASSEGANRNTEAFF. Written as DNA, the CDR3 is TGTGCCAGCAGTGAAGGGGCTAACAGGAACACTGAAGCTTTCTTT.

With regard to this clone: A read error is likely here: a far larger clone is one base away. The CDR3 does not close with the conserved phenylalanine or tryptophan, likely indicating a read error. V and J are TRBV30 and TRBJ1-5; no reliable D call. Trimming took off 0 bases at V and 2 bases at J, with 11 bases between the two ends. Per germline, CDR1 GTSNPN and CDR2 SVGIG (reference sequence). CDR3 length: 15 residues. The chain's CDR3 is CAWSVPISGNQPQHL. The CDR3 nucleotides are TGTGCCTGGAGTGTACCCATATCAGGCAATCAGCCCCAGCATCTT.

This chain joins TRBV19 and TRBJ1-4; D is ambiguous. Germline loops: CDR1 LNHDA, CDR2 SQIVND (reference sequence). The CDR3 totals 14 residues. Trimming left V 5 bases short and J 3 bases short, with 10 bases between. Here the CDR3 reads CASSSRMANEKLFF. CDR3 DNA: TGTGCCAGTAGTTCTCGGATGGCTAATGAAAAACTGTTTTTT.

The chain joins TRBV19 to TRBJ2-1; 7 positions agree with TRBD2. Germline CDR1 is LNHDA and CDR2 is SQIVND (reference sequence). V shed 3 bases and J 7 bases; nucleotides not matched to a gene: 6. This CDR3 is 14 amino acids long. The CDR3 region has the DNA TGTGCCAGTAGTATTACGGGACTACGAAATGAGCAGTTCTTC. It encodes CASSITGLRNEQFF.

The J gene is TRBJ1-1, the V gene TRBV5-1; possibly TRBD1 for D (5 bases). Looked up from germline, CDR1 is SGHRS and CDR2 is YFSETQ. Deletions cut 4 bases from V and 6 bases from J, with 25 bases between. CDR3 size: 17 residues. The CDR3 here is CASSLGGGGPPYPEAFF. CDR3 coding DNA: TGCGCCAGCAGCCTTGGGGGGGGAGGCCCACCCTACCCTGAAGCTTTCTTT. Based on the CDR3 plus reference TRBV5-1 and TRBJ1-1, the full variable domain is KAGVTQTPRYLIKTRGQQVTLSCSPISGHRSVSWYQQTPGQGLQFLFEYFSETQRNKGNFPGRFSGRQFSNSRSEMNVSTLELGDSALYLCASSLGGGGPPYPEAFFGQGTRLTVV.

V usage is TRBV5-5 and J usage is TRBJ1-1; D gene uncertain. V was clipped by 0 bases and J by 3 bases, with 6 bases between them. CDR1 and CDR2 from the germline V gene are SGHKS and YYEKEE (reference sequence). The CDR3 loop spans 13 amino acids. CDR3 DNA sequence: TGTGCCAGCAGCTTGGTCAGTTACACTGAAGCTTTCTTT. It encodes CASSLVSYTEAFF.

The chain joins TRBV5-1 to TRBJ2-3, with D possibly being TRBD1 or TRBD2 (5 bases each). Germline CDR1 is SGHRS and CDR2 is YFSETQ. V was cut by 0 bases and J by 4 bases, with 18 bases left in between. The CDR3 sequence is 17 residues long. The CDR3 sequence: CASSLAVGGAGSDTQYF. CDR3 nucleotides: TGCGCCAGCAGCTTGGCCGTTGGGGGAGCTGGGTCAGATACGCAGTATTTT.

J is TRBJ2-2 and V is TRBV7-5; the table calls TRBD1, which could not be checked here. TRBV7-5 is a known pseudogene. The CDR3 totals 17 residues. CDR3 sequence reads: CVRTTRRDRGRTGELFF. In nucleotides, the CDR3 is TGTGTCAGAACCACTAGGCGGGACAGGGGGCGAACCGGGGAGCTGTTTTTT.

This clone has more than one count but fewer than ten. The CDR3 region is CSVEKEGLRGEQYF. The CDR3 DNA reads TGCAGCGTTGAAAAGGAGGGACTCCGGGGGGAGCAGTACTTC. This chain links TRBV29-1 with TRBJ2-5; 7 nucleotides align to TRBD2. There are 14 residues in the CDR3. Germline assignment: CDR1 SQVTM and CDR2 ANQGSEA. The V segment lost 2 bases and the J segment 11 bases; nucleotides outside the gene matches: 14.

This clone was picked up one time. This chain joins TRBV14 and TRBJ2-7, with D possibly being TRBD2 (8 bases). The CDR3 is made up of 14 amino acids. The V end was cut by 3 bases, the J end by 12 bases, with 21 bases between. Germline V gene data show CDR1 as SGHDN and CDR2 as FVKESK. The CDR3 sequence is CASSQGTAGALLYF. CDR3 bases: TGTGCCAGCAGCCAGGGGACAGCGGGGGCGTTGTTGTACTTC.

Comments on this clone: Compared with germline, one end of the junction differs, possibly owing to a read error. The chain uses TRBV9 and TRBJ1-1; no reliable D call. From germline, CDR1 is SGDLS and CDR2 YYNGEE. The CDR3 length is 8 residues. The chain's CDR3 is CASNPWDF. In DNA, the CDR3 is TGTGCCAGCAACCCGTGGGACTTT.

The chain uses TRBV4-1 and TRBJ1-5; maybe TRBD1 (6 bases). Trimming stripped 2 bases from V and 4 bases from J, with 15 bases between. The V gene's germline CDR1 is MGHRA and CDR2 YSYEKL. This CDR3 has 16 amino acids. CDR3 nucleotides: TGCGCCAGCAGCCAATTTTCAGAACAGGGTAATCAGCCCCAGCATTTT. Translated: CASSQFSEQGNQPQHF.

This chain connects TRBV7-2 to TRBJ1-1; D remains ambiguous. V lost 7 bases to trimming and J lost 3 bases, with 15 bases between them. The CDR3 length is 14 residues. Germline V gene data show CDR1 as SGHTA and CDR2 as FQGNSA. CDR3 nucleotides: TGTGCCAGCACCTTGGGTGTTTTGGACACTGAAGCTTTCTTT. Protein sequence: CASTLGVLDTEAFF.

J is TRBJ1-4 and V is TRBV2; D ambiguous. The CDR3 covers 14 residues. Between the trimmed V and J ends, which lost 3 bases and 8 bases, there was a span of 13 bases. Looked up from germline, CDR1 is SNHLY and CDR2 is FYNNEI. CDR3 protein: CASSEWAKREKLFF. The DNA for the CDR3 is TGTGCCAGCAGTGAGTGGGCAAAAAGGGAAAAACTGTTTTTT.